This T cell receptor (beta chain) was sequenced during a study of regulatory T cells in long-lasting Graves disease (dated by TCRdb to about 2021). The study in broad terms: Persistent Graves' disease meant more than 5 years of antithyroid drug treatment with TSH receptor autoantibodies that stayed positive. Peripheral blood TCR sequencing and RNA sequencing compared persistent Graves' disease patients with newly diagnosed Graves' disease patients. The study was conducted in China and was registered as a clinical trial. A total of around 35 samples were covered by TCR sequencing, comprising around 13 persistent and 20 or so newly diagnosed Graves' disease patients. In the clinical cohort, patients with persistent Graves' disease had used antithyroid drugs for an average of around 10 years.

The research as a whole found: Because the primary lesion, thyroid tissue, could not be accessed, the study looked at peripheral blood alone. The authors noted that the small sample size was a limitation that may lower accuracy. Only the TCR beta chain was sequenced and analyzed. TRBV28, TRBJ1-2 and TRBJ2-5 were preferentially used in persistent disease, while TRBV20-1 and TRBJ2-1 were favored in newly diagnosed disease. More public clonotypes were shared among persistent patients (fewer than 3,000) than among newly diagnosed patients (966). Compared with newly diagnosed patients, patients with persistent Graves' disease had lower TCR Shannon entropy and fewer highly expanded clones, which suggests clonal expansion.

This clonotype came up a few times. No antigen is known for it. A much larger clone sits a single nucleotide away, making a read error possible. The time point tag for this specimen amounts to: persistent/refractory GD, antithyroid drugs over 5 years with positive TRAb. For both TCR sequencing and RNA sequencing, RNA was extracted from PBMCs using TRIzol. Graves' disease was diagnosed according to American Thyroid Association guidelines. Patients were recruited from an endocrinology department in Xi'an, China. Each patient gave roughly 8.4 milliliters of peripheral blood, collected in an EDTA anticoagulant tube. PBMCs were isolated by Ficoll Paque Plus density gradient separation without further T cell sorting. RNA quality was checked with an Agilent 2100 Bioanalyzer and agarose gel, and concentration with a NanoDrop 2000. The library was produced with multiplex PCR. The instrument was an Illumina HiSeq 4000. TCR beta libraries were built with iRepertoire HTBI primers and Arm-PCR amplification of CDR3 regions. Before sequencing, the PCR products underwent gel purification. On the study's bioinformatics: Gene usage analysis of CDR3 amino acid clonotypes relied on the 55 to 80 TRBV and 13 to 15 TRBJ segments identified across samples. COPE and FqMerger were used to merge the filtered high-quality paired reads into contigs. Contigs were aligned with BLAST to IMGT TRBV, TRBD and TRBJ reference genes, and CDR3 was defined per IMGT. Any clonotype with a frequency above 0.1% was counted as a highly expanded clone. Shannon entropy served as the measure of repertoire diversity, while the Gini coefficient captured V-J evenness. Clonotypes shared by more than one individual were considered public. TCRdb applied fastp at Q25 and MiXCR to the public reads, then kept only in-frame beta chains. Each CDR3 protein gets just one entry, which takes the most common genes and DNA from the rows behind it. These V and J calls originate from TCRdb's pipeline instead of the authors' own analysis. A total of some 370,000 distinct CDR3 sequences appear in this sample, roughly 25% of them only once. The ten most abundant clones make up approximately 27% of the sample.

Measured from the cysteine to the phenylalanine, the CDR3 is 15 residues long. CDR3 DNA is the only sequence kept; it has 45 bases, read in frame from the first base. CDR1 is given as SNHLY and CDR2 as FYNNEI, both from the germline V gene. This specimen consisted of peripheral blood mononuclear cells (PBMCs), obtained when the disease was refractory, from a patient treated with antithyroid drugs. The TCR originated in a woman aged 40 to 50 with Graves disease. Donor details come from another sample of the same person, matched by shared clones. This receptor chain uses TRBV2 and TRBJ2-5, and 13 junction bases match TRBD2. The nucleotide sequence is TGTGTCAGCAGTGAGGGACTAGCGGGGCAAGAGACCCAGTACTTC. It is translated as CVSSEGLAGQETQYF.